Presented here are 18 T cell receptor beta chains from one specimen sequenced in a study of blood T cell repertoires in COVID-19. Using immunoSEQ multiplex PCR, the repertoire was profiled, and TCRdb retains in-frame clones only, with some absent. The table includes 15,000 to 20,000 clones, roughly 78% detected once. Sequencing was performed on peripheral blood. Receptors originate from a man aged 55 to 70 with active or convalescent COVID-19.

This chain uses TRBV10-3 with TRBJ2-7; a weak D match, TRBD1 (6 bases). The CDR3 contains 14 residues. V shed 10 bases and J shed 0 bases, with 16 bases lying between them. The germline CDR1 and CDR2 sequences are ENHRY and SYGVKD. CDR3 loop: CATHKDRTSYEQYF. In DNA, the CDR3 is TGTGCCACGCATAAGGACAGAACCTCCTACGAGCAGTACTTC.

Within the sample, this clone is medium-sized (0.01 to 0.1%). The rearrangement links TRBV10-3 to TRBJ1-2, with D tentatively TRBD1 (5 bases). This CDR3 contains 16 residues. Germline loops: CDR1 ENHRY, CDR2 SYGVKD. The V gene lost 7 bases and the J gene lost 5 bases, with 23 bases spanning the gap. The CDR3 bases are TGTGCCATCACCACTCCCCGTGGGGGGAAGGATTATGGCTACACCTTC. Translated, it gives CAITTPRGGKDYGYTF.

CDR3 sequence: CASSFQGNTEAFF. For the CDR3, the DNA is TGTGCCAGCAGTTTTCAGGGTAATACTGAAGCTTTCTTT. This chain connects TRBV12-3 or TRBV12-4 to TRBJ1-1; D perhaps matches TRBD1 (5 bases). CDR3 length: 13 residues. V gave up 3 bases and J gave up 5 bases, with 10 bases separating them.

The V gene is TRBV3-1 (or the pseudogene TRBV3-2), the J gene TRBJ2-2; a weak D match, TRBD1 (6 bases). The germline CDR1 and CDR2 sequences are LGHDT and YNNKEL (reference sequence). The V end lost 4 bases, the J end lost 4 bases, and 10 bases lay between the germline ends. CDR3 length: 14 residues. This CDR3 is CASSLGHSTGELFF. The DNA for the CDR3 is TGTGCCAGCAGCCTGGGACACAGCACCGGGGAGCTGTTTTTT.

The gene calls are TRBV28 and TRBJ1-1; D is ambiguous. CDR1 and CDR2 from the germline V gene are MDHEN and SYDVKM. The V and J ends lost 6 bases and 7 bases respectively, with 15 bases between them. This CDR3 region has 13 residues. CDR3 residues: CASSAPRRVEAFF. The CDR3 DNA follows: TGTGCCAGCAGCGCCCCCCGACGGGTTGAAGCTTTCTTT.

The chain carries TRBV7-3 and TRBJ2-3; possibly TRBD2 for D (6 bases). The germline V and J ends were trimmed by 2 bases and 4 bases, with 16 bases remaining between them. In germline, CDR1 is SGHTA, CDR2 FQGTGA. The CDR3 runs to 16 residues. CDR3 in amino acids: CASSLGTAGRADTQYF. CDR3 coding DNA: TGTGCCAGCAGCTTAGGTACAGCGGGCCGGGCAGATACGCAGTATTTT.

This chain uses TRBV28 with TRBJ1-5; the D gene is possibly TRBD1 (5 bases). Trimming cost V 5 bases and J 0 bases, with 11 bases left between them. The CDR3 loop spans 15 amino acids. Germline V lookup: CDR1 MDHEN, CDR2 SYDVKM. The CDR3 coding sequence is TGTGCCAGCAGTGTGGGACTAATTAGCAATCAGCCCCAGCATTTT. It codes for CASSVGLISNQPQHF. The entire variable domain, with the rest obtained from reference TRBV28 and TRBJ1-5, is as follows: DVKVTQSSRYLVKRTGEKVFLECVQDMDHENMFWYRQDPGLGLRLIYFSYDVKMKEKGDIPEGYSVSREKKERFSLILESASTNQTSMYLCASSVGLISNQPQHFGDGTRLSIL.

The rearrangement links TRBV28 to TRBJ2-5, with no clear D. With 3 bases removed from V and 2 bases from J, the gap between germline ends came to 7 bases. The V gene's germline CDR1 is MDHEN and CDR2 SYDVKM. The CDR3 loop spans 13 amino acids. The CDR3 DNA sequence: TGTGCCAGCAGTTTGGCCCGACAAGAGACCCAGTACTTC. Translation gives CASSLARQETQYF.

This clone was seen only a few times. The rearrangement joins TRBV21-1 to TRBJ2-7; TRBD1 is the table's D call and was not checked against the DNA. TRBV21-1 is a recognized pseudogene. The CDR3 covers 18 residues. CDR3 region: CASSSGQGTLSGGNEQYF. In DNA, the CDR3 is TGTGCCAGCAGCAGCGGACAGGGAACGCTTTCAGGAGGGAACGAGCAGTACTTC.

This chain connects TRBV2 to TRBJ1-6; TRBD1 matches at 9 bases. The germline V gene has CDR1 SNHLY and CDR2 FYNNEI. Losses at the gene ends were 5 bases for V and 7 bases for J; bases not matched to a gene: 3. This CDR3 has 14 residues. DNA for the CDR3: TGTGCCAGCAGTCGGACAGGGGAGAATTCACCCCTCCACTTT. Encoded protein: CASSRTGENSPLHF.

Only a few counts were recorded for this clone. The genes are TRBV7-9 and TRBJ2-1; the match to TRBD2 covers 12 bases. The CDR3 length is 16 residues. After removal of 8 bases from V and 8 bases from J, the junction contained 13 bases not matched to a gene. The germline V gene encodes CDR1 SEHNR and CDR2 FQNEAQ (reference sequence). The CDR3 sequence: CASGASTSGGRDEQFF. CDR3 coding DNA: TGTGCCAGCGGAGCCTCTACTAGCGGGGGGCGGGATGAGCAGTTCTTC.

The chain uses TRBV19 and TRBJ1-6; 10 positions agree with TRBD1. Germline lookup yields CDR1 LNHDA and CDR2 SQIVND (reference sequence). This CDR3 has 13 residues. The trim removed 11 bases at V and 6 bases at J, leaving 4 bases unmatched. CDR3 residues: CASTGGRNSPLHF. The CDR3, as DNA: TGTGCCTCGACAGGGGGCCGTAATTCACCCCTCCACTTT.

This chain connects TRBV30 to TRBJ1-5, with 9 bases that match TRBD1. The CDR3 runs to 15 residues. The germline gives CDR1 GTSNPN, CDR2 SVGIG (reference sequence). J lost 5 bases, V lost 0 bases, and 5 bases had no gene match. The CDR3 DNA reads TGTGCCTGGAGTGTCCGACAGGGGGTAGATCAGCCCCAGCATTTT. It specifies CAWSVRQGVDQPQHF.

This clone was observed a handful of times. V gene TRBV10-1 combines with J gene TRBJ1-1; D gene unclear. The germline V and J ends were trimmed by 10 bases and 0 bases, with 12 bases remaining between them. The CDR3 runs 13 residues. Germline lookup yields CDR1 WNHNN and CDR2 SYGVQD (reference sequence). The CDR3 bases are TGCGCCACCAGCCCCCACATGAACACTGAAGCTTTCTTT. As protein: CATSPHMNTEAFF.

This clone was counted a single time. The chain combines TRBV27 with TRBJ2-5, with D hard to call. This CDR3 comprises 13 residues. Germline CDR1 reads MNHEY; CDR2 reads SMNVEV (reference sequence). V dropped 2 bases and J dropped 3 bases, with 7 bases sitting between them. The CDR3 reads CASSLAAKETQYF. The CDR3 DNA sequence: TGTGCCAGCAGTTTAGCGGCTAAAGAGACCCAGTACTTC.

This sequence joins TRBV28 and TRBJ1-5; tentatively, D is TRBD1 (6 bases). Germline V gene lookup returns CDR1 MDHEN and CDR2 SYDVKM. The CDR3 consists of 18 residues. Trimming cost V 1 base and J 2 bases, with 18 bases left between them. The CDR3 nucleotides are TGTGCCAGCAGTTTATACGGACAGTCGAAAACGGGCAATCAGCCCCAGCATTTT. Its translation: CASSLYGQSKTGNQPQHF.

The chain employs TRBV19 and TRBJ2-2; tentatively, D is TRBD1 (6 bases). Between the trimmed V and J ends, which lost 2 bases and 6 bases, there was a span of 13 bases. CDR3 length: 15 amino acids. In germline, CDR1 is LNHDA, CDR2 SQIVND (reference sequence). The CDR3 region is CASSIQGRIAGELFF. DNA of the CDR3: TGTGCCAGTAGTATACAGGGGCGTATAGCCGGGGAGCTGTTTTTT.

The chain uses TRBV28 and TRBJ2-7; possibly TRBD2 for D (6 bases). V lost 5 bases, J lost 0 bases, and 14 bases lay in between. The CDR3 contains 15 residues. Looked up from germline, CDR1 is MDHEN and CDR2 is SYDVKM. DNA for the CDR3: TGTGCCAGCAGTAGAGACGGGACTCTCTCCTACGAGCAGTACTTC. Encoded protein: CASSRDGTLSYEQYF.